This T cell receptor (beta chain) comes out of a study of blood T cell repertoires in COVID-19. For the study at large: From the United States, Italy and Spain came samples of acute and convalescent COVID-19. T cells, B-cell-depleted T cells, or PBMCs supplied cDNA or gDNA.

Original processing notes: Reference gene primer amplification in the assay estimated nucleated cell counts. TCRdb keeps only in-frame clones here, not all; method: immunoSEQ multiplex PCR. From that table come the V and J calls and clone size; the DNA was used to work out D and trimming. Among some 160,000 clones listed, roughly nine tenths were seen once. V was trimmed by 4 bases and J by 2 bases, leaving 11 bases between them. Looked up from germline, CDR1 is MNHEY and CDR2 is SVGEGT. CDR3 size: 14 residues. Source material: peripheral blood. The chain uses TRBV6-2 or TRBV6-3 and TRBJ1-1; no clear D gene. This clonotype was sampled from a woman between 70 and 85 years old with acute or convalescent COVID-19. The CDR3 bases are TGTGCCAGCAGTTTTAGTGTTGAAAACACTGAAGCTTTCTTT. Translation gives CASSFSVENTEAFF.